This T cell receptor (beta chain) was sequenced during a study of cytomegalovirus exposure and HLA in healthy donors. Study at large: The same platform was used for the roughly 120 validation repertoires and the roughly 700 first-cohort repertoires, a later analysis reported.

Study-wide points: The dataset shows that most TCR sequences were rare, while some public TCRs occurred in many donors. There were under 200 TCR beta chains listed as cytomegalovirus-associated. In vitro, three CMV-associated chains proved specific for CMV antigens.

J lost 4 bases, V lost 6 bases, and 8 bases had no gene match. Looked up from germline, CDR1 is MRHNA and CDR2 is SNTAGT. CDR3 length: 14 amino acids. Profiling relied on immunoSEQ multiplex PCR, and the TCRdb table lists in-frame clones only, not all of them. The sample lists around 150,000 clones; about four fifths were seen once. A remark on this clone: Its antigen is unknown.

Sequencing was performed on PBMCs. This receptor was taken from a man in his thirties or forties in good health and CMV-seropositive. This chain uses TRBV6-4 with TRBJ1-1; 7 bases align to TRBD1. CDR3 DNA sequence: TGTGCCAGCAGGTTTCAGGGGGGATCCACTGAAGCTTTCTTT. This codes for CASRFQGGSTEAFF.